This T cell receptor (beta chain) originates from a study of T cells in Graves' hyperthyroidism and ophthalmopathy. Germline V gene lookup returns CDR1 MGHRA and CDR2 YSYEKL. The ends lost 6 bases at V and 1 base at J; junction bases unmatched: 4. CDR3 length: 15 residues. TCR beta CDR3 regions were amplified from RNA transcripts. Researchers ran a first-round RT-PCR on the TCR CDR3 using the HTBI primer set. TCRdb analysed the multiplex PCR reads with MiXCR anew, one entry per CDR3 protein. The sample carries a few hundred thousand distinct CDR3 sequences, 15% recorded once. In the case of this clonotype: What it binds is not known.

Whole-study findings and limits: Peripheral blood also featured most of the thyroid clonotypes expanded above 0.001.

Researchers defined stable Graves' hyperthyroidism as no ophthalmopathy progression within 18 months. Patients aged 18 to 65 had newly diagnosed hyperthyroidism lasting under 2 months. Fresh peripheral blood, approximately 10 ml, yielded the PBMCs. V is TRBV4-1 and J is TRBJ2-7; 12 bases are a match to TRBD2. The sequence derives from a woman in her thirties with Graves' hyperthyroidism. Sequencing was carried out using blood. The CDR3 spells CASRRLAGESYEQYF. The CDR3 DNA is TGCGCCAGCAGGCGACTAGCGGGAGAGTCCTACGAGCAGTACTTC.